The text below deals with one TCR beta chain. The data are from a study of CD8 T cells in Susac syndrome. A quantity of about 0.5 to 1 ug RNA underwent reverse transcription using random hexamers. TCRdb redid the calling of the immunoSEQ multiplex PCR reads with MiXCR, one entry per CDR3 protein. The data hold 170,000 or so distinct CDR3 sequences, with roughly 92% observed a single time. Germline CDR1 reads MGHDK; CDR2 reads SYGVNS. The junction had 4 bases not matched to a gene; V was cut back by 3 bases and J by 8 bases. This CDR3 has 14 amino acids. CD8+ and CD4+ T cells from blood underwent TCR beta sequencing.

The receptor comes from a human donor with multiple sclerosis. The chain joins TRBV25-1 to TRBJ2-4; 10 bases agree with TRBD1. The sequenced sample was CD4+ T cells from PBMCs. This CDR3 is CASSDSGQGDIQYF. The CDR3 DNA sequence: TGTGCCAGCAGTGACTCAGGACAGGGGGACATTCAGTACTTC.